A selection of T cell receptor beta chains follows, all from one sample in a study of T cell clonotyping in hematopoietic cell transplantation. Repertoires were generated with immunoSEQ multiplex PCR, while TCRdb's copy carries only in-frame clones and drops some. Of 35,000 to 45,000 clones detected, roughly 94% appear once; the ten largest clones hold more than 0.7%. The source material was peripheral blood mononuclear cells. These receptors came from a woman aged 45-60 years in good health. Some clones in this sample may be carry-over from other donors' samples. CDR3s include the opening cysteine and the closing phenylalanine or tryptophan. The order of the fields is clone size, D gene, J gene, V gene, CDR3 protein, CDR3 DNA. D genes are given only for firm matches. Clone sizes are given selectively: once, few, many, or a class where the clone is expanded.

size: -
D: TRBD1
J: TRBJ2-7
V: TRBV4-1
CDR3: CASSRGQGAEDEQYF
DNA: TGCGCCAGCAGCCGCGGACAGGGGGCGGAGGACGAGCAGTACTTC

size: -
D: TRBD1
J: TRBJ1-2
V: TRBV15
CDR3: CATSSQGAYYGYTF
DNA: TGTGCCACCAGCAGTCAGGGGGCCTACTATGGCTACACCTTC

size: -
D: TRBD2
J: TRBJ2-1
V: TRBV7-2
CDR3: CASSLGPLAGGQGEQFF
DNA: TGTGCCAGCAGCTTAGGGCCTCTGGCGGGGGGGCAGGGTGAGCAGTTCTTC

size: -
D: -
J: TRBJ2-7
V: TRBV7-2
CDR3: CASSLSQGLYEQYF
DNA: TGTGCCAGCAGCTTGAGTCAGGGCCTCTACGAGCAGTACTTC

size: few
D: TRBD1
J: TRBJ1-4
V: TRBV5-1
CDR3: CASSLVDRGEKLFF
DNA: TGCGCCAGCAGCTTGGTAGACAGGGGAGAAAAACTGTTTTTT

size: -
D: -
J: TRBJ2-2
V: TRBV27
CDR3: CASSPDLSDTGELFF
DNA: TGTGCCAGCAGCCCGGACTTGTCGGACACCGGGGAGCTGTTTTTT

size: -
D: TRBD2
J: TRBJ2-1
V: TRBV11-2
CDR3: CASSLTSGANEQFF
DNA: TGTGCCAGCAGCTTAACGAGCGGGGCCAATGAGCAGTTCTTC

size: -
D: -
J: TRBJ1-4
V: TRBV28
CDR3: CATQGPQGNEKLFF
DNA: TGTGCCACCCAAGGTCCACAGGGTAATGAAAAACTGTTTTTT

size: -
D: -
J: TRBJ1-5
V: TRBV2
CDR3: CASRSGTEAGPQHF
DNA: TGTGCCAGCAGATCCGGGACGGAGGCAGGGCCCCAGCATTTT

size: -
D: -
J: TRBJ2-1
V: TRBV6-1
CDR3: CASSLSRGQDEQFF
DNA: TGTGCCAGCAGTCTATCAAGAGGCCAGGATGAGCAGTTCTTC

size: -
D: -
J: TRBJ2-2
V: TRBV19
CDR3: CASSITGNSFTGELFF
DNA: TGTGCCAGTAGTATAACAGGGAACTCTTTCACCGGGGAGCTGTTTTTT

size: -
D: -
J: TRBJ1-1
V: TRBV5-6
CDR3: CASIGGTEAFF
DNA: TGTGCCAGCATTGGGGGAACGGAAGCTTTCTTT

size: -
D: TRBD1
J: TRBJ1-2
V: TRBV5-4
CDR3: CASSLRTGGYTF
DNA: TGTGCCAGCAGCCTTCGGACAGGAGGCTACACCTTC

size: once
D: -
J: TRBJ2-7
V: TRBV6-6
CDR3: CASSYSQGPEQYF
DNA: TGTGCCAGCAGTTACTCCCAGGGTCCCGAGCAGTACTTC

size: -
D: -
J: TRBJ1-3
V: TRBV5-1
CDR3: CASSSDSGNTIYF
DNA: TGCGCCAGCAGCTCCGACAGTGGAAACACCATATATTTT

size: -
D: -
J: TRBJ1-1
V: TRBV19
CDR3: CASSKKGSENTEAFF
DNA: TGTGCCAGTAGTAAGAAGGGCAGTGAGAACACTGAAGCTTTCTTT

size: -
D: -
J: TRBJ1-2
V: TRBV4-2
CDR3: CASSRPGTANYGYTF
DNA: TGTGCCAGCAGCCGTCCCGGGACGGCTAACTATGGCTACACCTTC

size: -
D: -
J: TRBJ1-5
V: TRBV2
CDR3: CASSEVGLQPQHF
DNA: TGTGCCAGCAGTGAAGTGGGCCTTCAGCCCCAGCATTTT

size: -
D: TRBD1
J: TRBJ1-2
V: TRBV19
CDR3: CASSAGTAARGYTF
DNA: TGTGCCAGTAGTGCCGGGACAGCTGCTCGGGGCTACACCTTC

size: -
D: TRBD1
J: TRBJ2-7
V: TRBV7-2
CDR3: CASSLGTTGGGYEQYF
DNA: TGTGCCAGCAGCTTGGGAACGACAGGGGGCGGCTACGAGCAGTACTTC

size: -
D: TRBD2
J: TRBJ2-3
V: TRBV5-4
CDR3: CASSQGLAGTSTDTQYF
DNA: TGTGCCAGCAGCCAAGGACTAGCGGGGACTAGCACAGATACGCAGTATTTT

size: once
D: -
J: TRBJ1-2
V: TRBV4-3
CDR3: CASSQTGTPSHGYTF
DNA: TGCGCCAGCAGCCAAACCGGGACACCATCGCATGGCTACACCTTC

size: -
D: -
J: TRBJ1-5
V: TRBV6-1
CDR3: CASSVSGPQHF
DNA: TGTGCCAGCAGTGTATCTGGGCCCCAGCATTTT

size: -
D: TRBD2
J: TRBJ2-1
V: TRBV5-6
CDR3: CASSLEGGLAGYSYNEQFF
DNA: TGTGCCAGCAGCTTGGAAGGGGGCCTAGCGGGGTACTCCTACAATGAGCAGTTCTTC

size: -
D: -
J: TRBJ1-6
V: TRBV11-3
CDR3: CASSSGASDSPLHF
DNA: TGTGCCAGCAGCTCCGGGGCCAGCGATTCACCCCTCCACTTT

size: once
D: -
J: TRBJ1-2
V: TRBV2
CDR3: CASTTVPYGYTF
DNA: TGTGCCAGCACAACAGTACCCTATGGCTACACCTTC

size: -
D: -
J: TRBJ1-2
V: TRBV11-1
CDR3: CASSLSHYGYTF
DNA: TGTGCCAGCAGCTTATCCCACTATGGCTACACCTTC

size: once
D: TRBD1
J: TRBJ1-1
V: TRBV6-6
CDR3: CASSYGTGGAVNAFF
DNA: TGTGCCAGCAGCTACGGGACAGGGGGCGCGGTTAACGCTTTCTTT